Listed below are T cell receptor beta chains from one sample, sequenced in a study of blood T cell repertoires in COVID-19. Libraries were prepared by immunoSEQ multiplex PCR; TCRdb keeps only in-frame clonotypes and omits some of them. The sample contains about 46,000 clones, around 83% of which appear only once. The sample comprised peripheral blood. Receptors were obtained from an elderly woman with acute or convalescent COVID-19. CDR3s leave out the opening cysteine and the closing phenylalanine or tryptophan.

TRBV6-2/TRBV6-3,ASSGTVGNTIY
TRBV19,ASSRPPGQGVGEKLF
TRBV5-1,ASSFDRYTEAF
TRBV12-3/TRBV12-4,ASSFGEKLF
TRBV6-5,ASSYGAGGMAF
TRBV11-2,ASSLRGLAGGETQY
TRBV14,ASSRGVTGEQY
TRBV18,ASSPGQLLYEQY
TRBV7-3,ASSRYGLAGTGTDTQY
TRBV18,ASSPTGTYGYT
TRBV6-6,ASRTTGGRPDTQY
TRBV5-4,ASSLAASGVQETQY
TRBV3-1/TRBV3-2,ASSQVTGQGYEQY
TRBV2,ASSVASSTNSPLH
TRBV6-5,ASSPRSLYGYT
TRBV18,ASSLTSGFTDTQY
TRBV7-8,ASSLERGIGEKLF
TRBV28,ASSHPLRAGGGYT
TRBV6-5,ASSYYPGQSYEQY
TRBV19,ASSIGTAATNEKLF
TRBV7-8,ASSLVRDEQY
TRBV21-1,ASSTKEWQRPILLNTEAF
TRBV3-1/TRBV3-2,ASSQGHARGYT
TRBV21-1,ASSKGKGNRANTEAF
TRBV7-3,ASSSVPGQNSPLH
TRBV12-3/TRBV12-4,ASSFNRYYGYT
TRBV6-1,ASSDPHGTGGRETQY
TRBV3-1/TRBV3-2,ASSQDRVRAGYT
TRBV3-1/TRBV3-2,ASSSGWRSYEQY
TRBV11-2,ASSFGRASSYEQY
TRBV7-3,ASSNLKNSPLH
TRBV5-1,ASSLAQYSNTGELF
TRBV11-2,ASSFPGQGATEAF
TRBV5-1,ASSLTPTGDATNEKLF
TRBV5-1,ASRFSYEQY
TRBV6-4,ASSDHPGSPLH
TRBV6-4,ASSDSPSGGRIDEQF
TRBV19,ASRVSGNTIY
TRBV6-1,ASSERGSTKNIQY
TRBV2,ASSLTVVNYGYT
TRBV6-5,AFSTSRGVDTQY
TRBV10-3,AISEGGSAGELF
TRBV29-1,SVGHGGQGSYGYT
TRBV19,ASRNSGGATDTQY
TRBV7-8,ASSLGDRRTYGYT
TRBV7-7,ASSPGSPAGGQETQY
TRBV5-6,ASSWGTGLGYSYEQY
TRBV30,AWGTGGSEKLF
TRBV4-1,ASSPTFNYGYT
TRBV7-2,ASSLVASSYNEQF
TRBV5-1,ASSLGVGGITYEQY
TRBV5-5,ASSDQGDSPLH
TRBV21-1,ASSSPWTDSYAREQY
TRBV4-1,ASSQVSSTDTQY
TRBV6-5,ASSYVAGGRNQPQH
TRBV15,ATSRDRSFEAF
TRBV29-1,SVGSVGAHYGYT
TRBV5-1,ASQRGLALNTGELF
TRBV3-1/TRBV3-2,ASSQERAGGGYGYT